The sequence of this TCR beta chain was determined in a study of identical twins. Concerning this clonotype itself: Its matching antigen is unknown.

The study's findings and limits: Invariant MAIT and iNKT cells may have partly biased zero-insertion analyses. Models underpredicted monozygotic twin sharing of out-of-frame TCR alpha.

This CDR3 has 13 residues. Germline V lookup: CDR1 DFQATT, CDR2 SNEGSKA (reference sequence). V was clipped by 3 bases and J by 1 base, with 6 bases between them. TCRdb reanalysed the 5' RACE reads using MiXCR and keeps one entry per CDR3 protein. Of approximately 500,000 distinct CDR3 sequences in the sample, roughly 24% were seen once. This sample was also put to use in a study of T cells expressing NK-cell markers. As reported in that work: Sorted CD3+CD56+NKG2C+, CD3+CD56+NKG2C- and CD3+CD56-NKG2C+ T cells supplied TCR beta repertoires.

Sequencing was done on a sample of CD4+ T cells sorted from blood. The receptor's source is a woman under 30 in good health. V is TRBV20-1 and J is TRBJ2-2, with no clear D. CDR3: CSASSGNTGELFF. The CDR3 DNA reads TGCAGTGCTAGTTCGGGGAACACCGGGGAGCTGTTTTTT.